This TCR beta chain was recorded in a study of beta chain features in type 1 diabetes (dated by TCRdb to the late 2010s). Background for the entire study: Patients and healthy donors did not differ in mean age, gender distribution, total cell number or subset yield. In the study, recently diagnosed type 1 diabetes patients and matched healthy donors were compared on the TCRB repertoires of their sorted circulating CD4+ T cell subsets. A total of some 110 million sorted cells were examined across all samples, and the number of cells per subset was strongly correlated with RNA yield. Regulatory and stem cell-like memory subsets were isolated from only 8 patients and roughly 8 healthy donors, whereas naive and central memory subsets came from all 30 or so donors. Results and caveats for the whole study, not just this receptor: Naive, central memory and regulatory TCRB repertoires appeared to be more alike among patients than among healthy donors. PCR might favor shorter templates, but patient and control samples were amplified and corrected together, so any skew would affect both groups equally. At VDJ recombination sites, patients with type 1 diabetes made fewer insertions and deleted more nucleotides, a pattern implying thymic rearrangement abnormalities. Sequencing cDNA rather than genomic DNA could over-represent highly expressing activated cells, although activation and CD3 levels did not differ between groups. Because small numbers of individuals were included in the HLA sub-analyses, any influence of HLA type on TCRB rearrangement was left unresolved. Type 1 diabetes patients showed a moderate but significant shortening of TCRB CDR3 length in all four CD4+ subsets.

Each donor gave one peripheral blood draw, approximately 120 mL on average, collected into heparinised tubes. Using a panel that included CD45RO, CCR7, CD25, CD127, CD95 and CD27, naive, central memory, regulatory and stem cell-like memory CD4+ T cells were sorted on a BD FACSAria II. All sorted populations exceeded 95% purity. PBMCs were separated immediately by Lymphoprep density gradient centrifugation and were stained directly, without being cultured. So that batch effects would be minimized, each experiment stained and sorted samples in pairs, pairing one healthy donor with one patient. This clone was seen a single time. There is no known antigen for this receptor. Per-nucleotide qualities are absent, and no much larger clonotype sits a single base away. The CDR3 runs 17 residues from the cysteine to the phenylalanine. CDR3 DNA only is kept here, 51 bases in frame from base 1. Via the germline V gene, CDR1 is SGHAT and CDR2 FQNNGV. The junction shows trimming of 3 bases on V and 2 bases on J, and the gene matches do not reach 10 bases of it.

All of the isolated RNA was reverse transcribed with the High Capacity cDNA Reverse Transcription Kit, so expressed TCRB transcripts were sequenced. Deep immunoSEQ sequencing was performed on naive, central memory and regulatory T cell samples, with an average of roughly 3.6 million total reads per sample. Sorted cells were lysed in RLT buffer, and RNA was extracted using DNase-treated RNeasy Micro or Mini kits according to cell number. Each cell subset was processed on its own to prevent cross-contamination, while patient and healthy donor samples were processed together. Using the immunoSEQ multiplex PCR, TCRB sequences were amplified from cDNA into 87-bp fragments spanning the CDR3 region. Sequencing of the amplicons was performed on the Illumina HiSeq platform. As for the original processing: Synthetic template baselines were used to correct PCR bias computationally, reads within Hamming distance 2 were collapsed together, and singletons that could not be merged were discarded. Reads were aligned to IMGT to assign V, D and J genes, CDR3 length, and insertions or deletions at six rearrangement sites. Within each subset, clonotype counts were normalized to sorted cell number, after which true diversity and Gini coefficients were computed with the tcR R package. The overlap coefficient, calculated on TCRB nucleotide sequences, was used to quantify repertoire sharing. Out-of-frame TCRB sequences from naive cells were analyzed to stand in for the pre-selection repertoire. TCRdb holds this immuneACCESS table with in-frame rearrangements only. Some clones are missing; in checked studies, unresolved V genes explain under half, and the rest has no known cause. That table furnishes V, J and clone size, whereas the DNA furnished D and trimming. The sample table records 250,000 to 300,000 clones; about 24% of these occur just once. Of the sample, roughly 0.013% falls within the top ten clones.

Sequenced material: naive CD4+ T cells from blood. The sample's cell subset or site label is to be understood as: true naive CD4+ T cells. The TCR was taken from a woman aged 25 to 39 with type 1 diabetes. In this chain, TRBV11-2 is recombined with TRBJ2-3; a stretch of 8 junction bases matches TRBD2. The CDR3 reads as follows: CASSLPRAGGTTDTQYF. The nucleotides read TGTGCCAGCAGCTTGCCCAGGGCGGGAGGCACCACAGATACGCAGTATTTT. The variable domain in full, with residues beyond the CDR3 obtained from the reference TRBV11-2 and TRBJ2-3 genes, is EAGVAQSPRYKIIEKRQSVAFWCNPISGHATLYWYQQILGQGPKLLIQFQNNGVVDDSQLPKDRFSAERLKGVDSTLKIQPAKLEDSAVYLCASSLPRAGGTTDTQYFGPGTRLTVL.